This TCR beta chain is from a study of blood T cell repertoires in COVID-19. This clone was counted once. Trimming took off 4 bases at V and 7 bases at J, with 10 bases between the two ends. The germline V gene has CDR1 SGHTA and CDR2 FQGNSA. The CDR3 is 12 residues long. TCRdb keeps only in-frame clones here, not all; method: immunoSEQ multiplex PCR. Of roughly 35,000 clones listed, 93% are singletons. This rearrangement joins TRBV7-2 to TRBJ1-2, with D perhaps matching TRBD1 (6 bases). The receptor comes from a human donor in a cohort sampled during active COVID-19. The sample taken for sequencing was peripheral blood. The CDR3 protein is CASSSNRAGYTF. CDR3 nucleotides: TGTGCCAGCAGCTCTAACAGGGCTGGCTACACCTTC.